The clone carrying this T cell receptor beta chain was detected a few times. Its antigen is not identified. In TCRdb, the reads were re-called with MiXCR into one record per CDR3 protein. The data hold about 180,000 distinct CDR3 sequences, with about a sixth observed a single time. This sample was included in a study of T cell repertoires in cytomegalovirus infection. Across the whole study: Indications of both CMV infection and matching HLA type were provided by public TCR beta signatures. Study-wide results and limits: Summed frequency of shared TCR beta families picked out CMV carriers who also had the relevant HLA. In two of eight donors, the top clonotype was HLA-C-restricted CMV-specific.

The source material was CD8+ T cells from PBMCs. This TCR was sampled from a human donor in good health (CMV status not recorded). Some clones in this sample may be carry-over from other donors' samples.

The CDR3 DNA is TGTGCCAGCAGTCGAGGAGGCAGAGAGACCTACGAGCAGTACTTC. This sequence encodes CASSRGGRETYEQYF. The J gene is TRBJ2-7, the V gene TRBV6-2 or TRBV6-3; D might be TRBD2 (5 bases). Germline V gene lookup returns CDR1 MNHEY and CDR2 SVGEGT. This CDR3 is built from 15 residues. With 5 bases removed from V and 2 bases from J, the gap between germline ends came to 16 bases.